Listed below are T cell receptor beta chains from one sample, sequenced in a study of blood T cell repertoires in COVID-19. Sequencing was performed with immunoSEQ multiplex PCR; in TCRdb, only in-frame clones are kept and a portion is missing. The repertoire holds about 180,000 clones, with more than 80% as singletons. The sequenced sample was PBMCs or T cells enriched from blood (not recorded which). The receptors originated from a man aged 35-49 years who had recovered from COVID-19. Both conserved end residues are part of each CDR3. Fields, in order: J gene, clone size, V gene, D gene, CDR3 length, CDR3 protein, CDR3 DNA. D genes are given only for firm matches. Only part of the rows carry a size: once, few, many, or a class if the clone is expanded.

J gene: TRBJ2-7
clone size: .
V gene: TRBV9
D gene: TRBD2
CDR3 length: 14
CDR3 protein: CASNTGGDHYEQYF
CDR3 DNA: TGTGCCAGCAATACCGGGGGGGACCACTACGAGCAGTACTTC

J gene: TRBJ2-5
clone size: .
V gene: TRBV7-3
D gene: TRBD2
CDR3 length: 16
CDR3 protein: CASSLTLAGNQETQYF
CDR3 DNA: TGTGCCAGCAGCTTAACCCTAGCGGGAAATCAAGAGACCCAGTACTTC

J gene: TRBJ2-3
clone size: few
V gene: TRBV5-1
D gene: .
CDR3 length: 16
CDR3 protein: CASSLGVESVTDTQYF
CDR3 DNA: TGCGCCAGCAGCTTGGGGGTGGAGTCGGTCACAGATACGCAGTATTTT

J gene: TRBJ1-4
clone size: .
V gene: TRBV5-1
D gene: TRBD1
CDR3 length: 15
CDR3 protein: CASSLEGTGGEKLFF
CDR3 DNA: TGCGCCAGCAGCTTAGAAGGGACAGGGGGTGAAAAACTGTTTTTT

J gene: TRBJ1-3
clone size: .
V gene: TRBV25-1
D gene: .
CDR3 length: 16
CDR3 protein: CASSERLQSSGNTIYF
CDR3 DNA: TGTGCCAGCAGTGAACGCCTACAGAGCTCTGGAAACACCATATATTTT

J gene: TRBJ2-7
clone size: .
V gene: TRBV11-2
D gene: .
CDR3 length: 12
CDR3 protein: CASSLMEGEQYF
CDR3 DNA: TGTGCCAGCAGCTTAATGGAGGGCGAGCAGTACTTC

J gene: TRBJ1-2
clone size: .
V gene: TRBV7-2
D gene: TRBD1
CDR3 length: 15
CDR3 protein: CASSLALGQGYGYTF
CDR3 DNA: TGTGCCAGCAGCTTAGCGCTGGGACAGGGATATGGCTACACCTTC

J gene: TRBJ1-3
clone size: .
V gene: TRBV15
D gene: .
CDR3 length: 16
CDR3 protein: CATSRGSGITSNTIYF
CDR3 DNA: TGTGCCACCAGCAGAGGGTCAGGGATCACTTCGAACACCATATATTTT

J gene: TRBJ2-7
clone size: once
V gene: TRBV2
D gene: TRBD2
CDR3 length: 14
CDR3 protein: CASSEGLAGYEQYF
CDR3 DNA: TGTGCCAGCAGTGAGGGACTAGCGGGCTACGAGCAGTACTTC

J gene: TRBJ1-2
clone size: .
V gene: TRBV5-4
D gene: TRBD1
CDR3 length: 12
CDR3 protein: CASSSDRHGYTF
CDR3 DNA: TGTGCCAGCAGCTCGGACAGGCATGGCTACACCTTC

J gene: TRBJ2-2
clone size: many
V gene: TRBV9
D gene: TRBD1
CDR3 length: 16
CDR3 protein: CASSVEGQGYTGELFF
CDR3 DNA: TGTGCCAGCAGCGTAGAAGGACAGGGGTACACCGGGGAGCTGTTTTTT

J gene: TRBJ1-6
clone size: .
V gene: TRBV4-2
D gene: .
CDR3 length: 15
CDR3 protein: CASSQDSAGVSPLHF
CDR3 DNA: TGTGCCAGCAGCCAAGATTCGGCAGGGGTTTCACCCCTCCACTTT

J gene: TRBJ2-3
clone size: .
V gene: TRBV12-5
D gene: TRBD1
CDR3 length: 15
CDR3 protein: CASGLVQGSADTQYF
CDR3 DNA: TGTGCTAGTGGTTTGGTACAGGGGAGTGCAGATACGCAGTATTTT

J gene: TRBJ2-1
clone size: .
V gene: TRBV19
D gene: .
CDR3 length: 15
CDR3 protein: CASSMRQAAYNEQFF
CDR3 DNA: TGTGCCAGTAGTATGAGACAGGCGGCCTACAATGAGCAGTTCTTC

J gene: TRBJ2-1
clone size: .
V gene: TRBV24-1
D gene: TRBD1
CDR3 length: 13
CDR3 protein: CATSHRGPDEQFF
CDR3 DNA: TGTGCCACCAGCCACAGGGGGCCAGATGAGCAGTTCTTC

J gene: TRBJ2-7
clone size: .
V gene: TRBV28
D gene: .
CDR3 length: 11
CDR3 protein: CVTGSSYEQYF
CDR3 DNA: TGTGTAACAGGGAGCTCCTACGAGCAGTACTTC

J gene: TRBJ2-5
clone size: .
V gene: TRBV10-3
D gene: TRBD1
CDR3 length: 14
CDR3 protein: CAISPQDRGETQYF
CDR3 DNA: TGTGCCATCAGCCCCCAGGACAGGGGTGAGACCCAGTACTTC

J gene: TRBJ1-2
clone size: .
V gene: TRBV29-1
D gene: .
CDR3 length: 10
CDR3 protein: CSVEADGYTF
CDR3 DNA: TGCAGCGTTGAGGCGGATGGCTACACCTTC

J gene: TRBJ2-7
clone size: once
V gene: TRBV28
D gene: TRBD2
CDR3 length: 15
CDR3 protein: CASSLRAGGTNEQYF
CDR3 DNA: TGTGCCAGCAGTTTACGAGCGGGAGGGACCAACGAGCAGTACTTC

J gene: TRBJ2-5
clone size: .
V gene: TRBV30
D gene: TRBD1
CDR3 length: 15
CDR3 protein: CAWSVPPTGGETQYF
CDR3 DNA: TGTGCCTGGAGTGTACCCCCGACAGGGGGCGAAACCCAGTACTTC

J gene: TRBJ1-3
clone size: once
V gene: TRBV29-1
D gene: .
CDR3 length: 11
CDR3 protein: CSSREGNTIYF
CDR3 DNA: TGCAGCTCCCGGGAGGGAAACACCATATATTTT

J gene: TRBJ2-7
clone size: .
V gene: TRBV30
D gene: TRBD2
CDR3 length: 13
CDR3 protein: CARRLAGSNEQYF
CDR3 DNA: TGTGCCCGCAGACTAGCGGGATCCAACGAGCAGTACTTC

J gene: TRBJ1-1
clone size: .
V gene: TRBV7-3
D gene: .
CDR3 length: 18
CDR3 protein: CASSSTPPVTGRGTEAFF
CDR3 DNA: TGTGCCAGCAGCTCGACCCCCCCCGTAACAGGGAGGGGCACTGAAGCTTTCTTT

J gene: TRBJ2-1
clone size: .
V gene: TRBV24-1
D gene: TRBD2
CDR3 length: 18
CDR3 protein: CATSEGGLAGEPYNEQFF
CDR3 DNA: TGTGCCACCAGTGAAGGTGGACTAGCGGGAGAGCCTTACAATGAGCAGTTCTTC

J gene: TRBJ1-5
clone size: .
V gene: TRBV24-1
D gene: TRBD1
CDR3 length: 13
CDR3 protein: CATRGQGNQPQHF
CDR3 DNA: TGTGCCACCAGAGGACAGGGCAATCAGCCCCAGCATTTT

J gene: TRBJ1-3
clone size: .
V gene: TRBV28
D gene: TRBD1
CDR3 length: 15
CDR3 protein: CASSFTGDSGNTIYF
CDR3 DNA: TGTGCCAGCAGTTTTACAGGGGACTCTGGAAACACCATATATTTT

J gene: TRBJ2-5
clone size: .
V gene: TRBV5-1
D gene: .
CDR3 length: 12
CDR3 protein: CASRGSQETQYF
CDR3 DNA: TGCGCCAGCAGGGGCAGCCAAGAGACCCAGTACTTC

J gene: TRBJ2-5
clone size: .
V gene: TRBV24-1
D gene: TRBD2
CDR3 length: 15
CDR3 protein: CATSDPTSGQETQYF
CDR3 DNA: TGTGCCACCAGTGACCCCACTAGCGGCCAAGAGACCCAGTACTTC

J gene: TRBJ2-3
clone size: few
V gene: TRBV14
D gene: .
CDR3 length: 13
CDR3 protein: CASSLRETDTQYF
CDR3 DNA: TGTGCCAGCAGCCTCCGGGAGACAGATACGCAGTATTTT

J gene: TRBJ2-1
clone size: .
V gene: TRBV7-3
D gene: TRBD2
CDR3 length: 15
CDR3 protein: CASSYLAGGGNEQFF
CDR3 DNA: TGTGCCAGCAGCTACTTAGCGGGAGGAGGCAATGAGCAGTTCTTC

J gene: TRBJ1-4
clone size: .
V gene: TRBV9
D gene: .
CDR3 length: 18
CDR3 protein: CASSVGRGAGARPEKLFF
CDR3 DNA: TGTGCCAGCAGCGTAGGTCGGGGGGCCGGCGCCCGTCCGGAAAAACTGTTTTTT

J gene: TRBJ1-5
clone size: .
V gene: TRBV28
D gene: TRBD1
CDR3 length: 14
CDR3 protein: CASSRDRGSQPQHF
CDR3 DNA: TGTGCCAGCAGTCGGGACAGGGGATCTCAGCCCCAGCATTTT

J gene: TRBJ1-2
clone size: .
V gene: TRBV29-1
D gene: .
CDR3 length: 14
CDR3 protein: CSGEDSSGPDGYTF
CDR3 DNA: TGCAGCGGGGAGGATTCCAGTGGGCCGGATGGCTACACCTTC

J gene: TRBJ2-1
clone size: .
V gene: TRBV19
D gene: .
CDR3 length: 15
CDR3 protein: CASSLGQGRYNEQFF
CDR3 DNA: TGTGCCAGTAGTCTAGGACAAGGCCGCTACAATGAGCAGTTCTTC

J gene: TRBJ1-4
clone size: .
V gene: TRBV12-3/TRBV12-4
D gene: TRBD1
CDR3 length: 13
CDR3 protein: CASSLTGDEKLFF
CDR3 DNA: TGTGCCAGCAGTTTGACAGGGGATGAAAAACTGTTTTTT

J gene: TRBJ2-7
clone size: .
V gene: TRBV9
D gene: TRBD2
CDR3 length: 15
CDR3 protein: CASSVGTSGSNEQYF
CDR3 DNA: TGTGCCAGCAGCGTAGGGACTAGCGGGAGCAACGAGCAGTACTTC

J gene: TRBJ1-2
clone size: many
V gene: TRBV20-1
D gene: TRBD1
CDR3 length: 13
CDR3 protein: CSASGTGESGYTF
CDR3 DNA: TGCAGTGCTAGTGGGACAGGGGAAAGTGGCTACACCTTC

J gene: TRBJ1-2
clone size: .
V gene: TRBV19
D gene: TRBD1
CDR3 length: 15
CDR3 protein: CASSNWDSYNYGYTF
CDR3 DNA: TGTGCCAGTAGTAACTGGGACAGCTATAACTATGGCTACACCTTC

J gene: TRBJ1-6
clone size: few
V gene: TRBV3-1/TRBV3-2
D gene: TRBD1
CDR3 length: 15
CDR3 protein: CASSLRTGDVEPLHF
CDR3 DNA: TGTGCCAGCAGCCTGCGGACAGGGGATGTCGAACCCCTCCACTTT

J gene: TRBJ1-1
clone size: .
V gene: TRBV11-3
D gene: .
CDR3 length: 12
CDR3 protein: CASSLVSGWTFF
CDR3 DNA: TGTGCCAGCAGCTTAGTGTCAGGGTGGACTTTCTTT

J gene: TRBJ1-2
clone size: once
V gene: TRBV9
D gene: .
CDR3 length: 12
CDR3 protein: CASGRDFYGYTF
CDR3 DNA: TGTGCCAGCGGTCGGGACTTCTATGGCTACACCTTC

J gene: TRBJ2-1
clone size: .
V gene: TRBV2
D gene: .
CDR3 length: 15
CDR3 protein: CASSIGMTGYNEQFF
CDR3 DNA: TGTGCCAGCAGTATCGGGATGACTGGTTACAATGAGCAGTTCTTC

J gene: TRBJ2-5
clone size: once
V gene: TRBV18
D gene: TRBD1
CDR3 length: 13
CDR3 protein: CASSQQGGETQYF
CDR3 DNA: TGTGCCAGCTCCCAACAGGGGGGAGAGACCCAGTACTTC

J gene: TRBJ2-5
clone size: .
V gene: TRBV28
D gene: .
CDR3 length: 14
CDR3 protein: CASLPGLGRETQYF
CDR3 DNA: TGTGCCAGCCTACCTGGATTGGGCAGAGAGACCCAGTACTTC

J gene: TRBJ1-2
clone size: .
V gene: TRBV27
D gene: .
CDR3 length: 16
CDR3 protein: CASSFDRGGANYGYTF
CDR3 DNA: TGTGCCAGCAGTTTTGACCGGGGGGGAGCTAACTATGGCTACACCTTC

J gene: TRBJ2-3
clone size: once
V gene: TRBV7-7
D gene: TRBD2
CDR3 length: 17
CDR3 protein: CASSSPRREGVTDTQYF
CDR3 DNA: TGTGCTAGCAGCTCCCCGCGGCGGGAGGGTGTCACAGATACGCAGTATTTT

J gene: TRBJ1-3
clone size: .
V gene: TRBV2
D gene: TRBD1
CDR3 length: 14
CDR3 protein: CASREDRAGNTIYF
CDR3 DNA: TGTGCCAGCAGGGAGGACAGGGCTGGAAACACCATATATTTT

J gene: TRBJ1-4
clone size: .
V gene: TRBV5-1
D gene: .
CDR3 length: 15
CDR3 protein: CASSAGPGIAEKLFF
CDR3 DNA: TGCGCCAGCAGCGCAGGTCCGGGAATCGCCGAAAAACTGTTTTTT

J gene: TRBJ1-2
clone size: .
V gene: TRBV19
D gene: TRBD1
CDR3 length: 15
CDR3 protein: CASRDPGTGSYGYTF
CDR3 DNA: TGTGCCAGTAGGGACCCAGGGACAGGCTCCTATGGCTACACCTTC

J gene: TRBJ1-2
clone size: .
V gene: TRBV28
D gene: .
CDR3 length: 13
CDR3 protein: CASSFRGSYGYTF
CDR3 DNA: TGTGCCAGCAGTTTTCGGGGGAGCTATGGCTACACCTTC

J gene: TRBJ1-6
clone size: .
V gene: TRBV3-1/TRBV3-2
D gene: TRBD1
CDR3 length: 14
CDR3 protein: CASSQGQINSPLHF
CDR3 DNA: TGTGCCAGCAGCCAGGGACAGATTAATTCACCCCTCCACTTT

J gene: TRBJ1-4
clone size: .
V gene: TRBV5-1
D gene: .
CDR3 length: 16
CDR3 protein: CASSLVGGGSNEKLFF
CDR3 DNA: TGCGCCAGCAGCTTGGTGGGAGGCGGAAGTAATGAAAAACTGTTTTTT

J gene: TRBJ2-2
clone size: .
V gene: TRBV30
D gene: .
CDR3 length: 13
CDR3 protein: CAWREQGTGELFF
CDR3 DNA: TGTGCCTGGAGGGAACAGGGCACCGGGGAGCTGTTTTTT

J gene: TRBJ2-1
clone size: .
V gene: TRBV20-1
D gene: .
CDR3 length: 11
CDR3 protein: CSAESFDEQFF
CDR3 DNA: TGCAGTGCCGAGAGCTTTGATGAGCAGTTCTTC